Listed below are T cell receptor beta chains from one sample, sequenced in a study of cytotoxic CD8 clonotypes in ibrutinib-treated CLL. Some clones are missing from TCRdb's copy, which holds only in-frame ones; the method was immunoSEQ multiplex PCR. The sample holds about 130,000 clones, 70% to 80% seen once. Sequenced here: PBMCs, sampled after 12 months of ibrutinib treatment. All receptors come from a human donor with chronic lymphocytic leukemia. Each CDR3 is given with its conserved first and last residue. A D gene is named only where the DNA matches it firmly. Some rows mark clone size as missing; the rest say once, few, many or name a class of expanded clone.

j_call: TRBJ2-7; d_call: TRBD2; clone_size: .; v_call: TRBV9; cdr3_aa: CASSAGRGVYEQYF; cdr3_nt: TGTGCCAGCAGCGCTGGGCGGGGGGTCTACGAGCAGTACTTC
j_call: TRBJ2-2; d_call: .; clone_size: .; v_call: TRBV4-3; cdr3_aa: CASSLRRAGELFF; cdr3_nt: TGCGCCAGCAGCTTACGAAGGGCCGGGGAGCTGTTTTTT
j_call: TRBJ1-1; d_call: .; clone_size: .; v_call: TRBV11-2; cdr3_aa: CASSAAVRYEAFF; cdr3_nt: TGTGCCAGCAGCGCCGCTGTACGGTATGAAGCTTTCTTT
j_call: TRBJ1-2; d_call: .; clone_size: .; v_call: TRBV27; cdr3_aa: CASSLKGLVNYGYTF; cdr3_nt: TGTGCCAGCAGTTTAAAGGGGCTGGTGAACTATGGCTACACCTTC
j_call: TRBJ2-1; d_call: .; clone_size: .; v_call: TRBV7-6; cdr3_aa: CASTRRGEQFF; cdr3_nt: TGTGCCAGCACCCGCCGGGGTGAGCAGTTCTTC
j_call: TRBJ1-4; d_call: TRBD1; clone_size: .; v_call: TRBV6-5; cdr3_aa: CASSLTGREKLFF; cdr3_nt: TGTGCCAGCAGTTTGACAGGGAGAGAAAAACTGTTTTTT
j_call: TRBJ1-5; d_call: .; clone_size: .; v_call: TRBV7-8; cdr3_aa: CASSLSLGTRFQPQHF; cdr3_nt: TGTGCCAGCAGCTTATCGCTGGGGACGAGGTTTCAGCCCCAGCATTTT
j_call: TRBJ2-7; d_call: TRBD2; clone_size: .; v_call: TRBV5-6; cdr3_aa: CASSSRRRGIAGVGEQYF; cdr3_nt: TGTGCCAGCAGCTCAAGAAGAAGGGGGATAGCGGGAGTAGGAGAGCAGTACTTC
j_call: TRBJ2-3; d_call: .; clone_size: .; v_call: TRBV4-3; cdr3_aa: CASSQAVAGLSTDTQYF; cdr3_nt: TGCGCCAGCAGCCAAGCGGTTGCGGGCCTTAGCACAGATACGCAGTATTTT
j_call: TRBJ2-4; d_call: .; clone_size: .; v_call: TRBV5-1; cdr3_aa: CASSSYGSPRTIQYF; cdr3_nt: TGCGCCAGCAGCTCTTACGGGAGCCCTCGAACCATTCAGTACTTC
j_call: TRBJ2-1; d_call: TRBD2; clone_size: .; v_call: TRBV7-2; cdr3_aa: CASSYDRPGLADNEQFF; cdr3_nt: TGTGCCAGCAGCTATGACCGACCGGGACTAGCGGACAATGAGCAGTTCTTC
j_call: TRBJ1-3; d_call: TRBD1; clone_size: few; v_call: TRBV7-9; cdr3_aa: CASSSERTGNSGNTIYF; cdr3_nt: TGTGCCAGCAGCTCTGAGAGGACAGGGAACTCTGGAAACACCATATATTTT
j_call: TRBJ2-7; d_call: .; clone_size: .; v_call: TRBV5-6; cdr3_aa: CASSKGGWPTYEQYF; cdr3_nt: TGTGCCAGCAGCAAAGGGGGGTGGCCAACCTACGAGCAGTACTTC
j_call: TRBJ1-1; d_call: TRBD1; clone_size: .; v_call: TRBV19; cdr3_aa: CASRWDRNTEAFF; cdr3_nt: TGTGCCAGTAGGTGGGACAGAAACACTGAAGCTTTCTTT
j_call: TRBJ2-4; d_call: TRBD1; clone_size: .; v_call: TRBV6-5; cdr3_aa: CASRKTGGNNIQYF; cdr3_nt: TGTGCCAGCAGGAAAACAGGGGGGAACAACATTCAGTACTTC
j_call: TRBJ1-1; d_call: TRBD1; clone_size: few; v_call: TRBV6-5; cdr3_aa: CASSDRVDTEAFF; cdr3_nt: TGTGCCAGCAGTGACAGGGTAGACACTGAAGCTTTCTTT
j_call: TRBJ2-3; d_call: TRBD1; clone_size: .; v_call: TRBV18; cdr3_aa: CASSQDRGGTDTQYF; cdr3_nt: TGTGCCAGCTCACAGGACAGGGGTGGTACAGATACGCAGTATTTT
j_call: TRBJ2-5; d_call: .; clone_size: .; v_call: TRBV7-7; cdr3_aa: CASSSERGRGDQYF; cdr3_nt: TGTGCCAGCAGCTCCGAGAGAGGCCGTGGGGACCAGTACTTC
j_call: TRBJ2-3; d_call: .; clone_size: .; v_call: TRBV18; cdr3_aa: CASSPSTSSTDTQYF; cdr3_nt: TGTGCCAGCTCACCATCAACTAGCAGCACAGATACGCAGTATTTT
j_call: TRBJ2-7; d_call: .; clone_size: .; v_call: TRBV5-1; cdr3_aa: CASSLGHISALEQYF; cdr3_nt: TGCGCCAGCAGCTTGGGGCATATAAGTGCTCTGGAGCAGTACTTC
j_call: TRBJ2-5; d_call: TRBD2; clone_size: once; v_call: TRBV7-9; cdr3_aa: CASSPTSAAFTLGQETQYF; cdr3_nt: TGTGCCAGCAGCCCAACTAGCGCAGCCTTCACGCTGGGCCAAGAGACCCAGTACTTC
j_call: TRBJ2-7; d_call: .; clone_size: .; v_call: TRBV5-4; cdr3_aa: CASSPGTEYEQYF; cdr3_nt: TGTGCCAGCAGCCCCGGGACCGAGTACGAGCAGTACTTC
j_call: TRBJ1-1; d_call: .; clone_size: few; v_call: TRBV5-6; cdr3_aa: CASTLKDFGGAFF; cdr3_nt: TGTGCCAGCACCCTTAAGGATTTTGGTGGAGCTTTCTTT
j_call: TRBJ2-7; d_call: .; clone_size: once; v_call: TRBV11-2; cdr3_aa: CASSLWDNSYEQYF; cdr3_nt: TGTGCCAGCAGCTTGTGGGACAACTCCTACGAGCAGTACTTC
j_call: TRBJ2-7; d_call: .; clone_size: .; v_call: TRBV19; cdr3_aa: CASSLGRRSYEQYF; cdr3_nt: TGTGCCAGTAGTTTAGGCAGGAGATCCTACGAGCAGTACTTC
j_call: TRBJ2-7; d_call: TRBD2; clone_size: few; v_call: TRBV4-1; cdr3_aa: CASSVPGLAGVNEQYF; cdr3_nt: TGCGCCAGCAGCGTCCCGGGACTAGCGGGAGTCAACGAGCAGTACTTC
j_call: TRBJ2-7; d_call: TRBD1; clone_size: .; v_call: TRBV28; cdr3_aa: CASSRDRAYF; cdr3_nt: TGTGCCAGCAGCCGGGACAGGGCGTACTTC
j_call: TRBJ2-1; d_call: .; clone_size: .; v_call: TRBV27; cdr3_aa: CASTLGSFDNEQFF; cdr3_nt: TGTGCCAGCACCCTGGGGAGCTTCGACAATGAGCAGTTCTTC
j_call: TRBJ2-7; d_call: .; clone_size: .; v_call: TRBV5-1; cdr3_aa: CASSLIPSRQEAYEQYF; cdr3_nt: TGCGCCAGCAGCCTAATCCCTAGCCGACAGGAAGCCTACGAGCAGTACTTC
j_call: TRBJ2-5; d_call: .; clone_size: .; v_call: TRBV7-3; cdr3_aa: CASSLGGAQETQYF; cdr3_nt: TGTGCCAGCAGCTTAGGGGGGGCCCAAGAGACCCAGTACTTC
j_call: TRBJ2-7; d_call: .; clone_size: .; v_call: TRBV9; cdr3_aa: CASSQDLYEQYF; cdr3_nt: TGTGCCAGCAGCCAGGACCTCTACGAGCAGTACTTC
j_call: TRBJ2-1; d_call: .; clone_size: .; v_call: TRBV6-7; cdr3_aa: CASSYRCRVLNEQFF; cdr3_nt: TGTGCCAGCAGTTACCGGTGCCGGGTTCTCAATGAGCAGTTCTTC
j_call: TRBJ2-7; d_call: .; clone_size: .; v_call: TRBV6-5; cdr3_aa: CASSAGVGGRHEQYF; cdr3_nt: TGTGCCAGCAGCGCGGGGGTAGGGGGTCGCCACGAGCAGTACTTC
j_call: TRBJ1-4; d_call: .; clone_size: once; v_call: TRBV19; cdr3_aa: CASSITATNEKLFF; cdr3_nt: TGTGCCAGTAGTATAACTGCAACTAATGAAAAACTGTTTTTT
j_call: TRBJ1-2; d_call: TRBD1; clone_size: .; v_call: TRBV14; cdr3_aa: CASSHLLTGSSGYTF; cdr3_nt: TGTGCCAGCAGCCACCTCTTGACAGGGAGTTCTGGCTACACCTTC
j_call: TRBJ1-2; d_call: TRBD1; clone_size: .; v_call: TRBV10-3; cdr3_aa: CAISPDRGTAYGYTF; cdr3_nt: TGTGCCATCAGTCCTGACCGCGGGACAGCTTATGGCTACACCTTC
j_call: TRBJ2-7; d_call: TRBD2; clone_size: .; v_call: TRBV6-5; cdr3_aa: CASSPGLADYEQYF; cdr3_nt: TGTGCCAGCAGTCCAGGACTAGCGGACTACGAGCAGTACTTC
j_call: TRBJ1-5; d_call: TRBD1; clone_size: .; v_call: TRBV28; cdr3_aa: CASSPAPGQGRYSNQPQHF; cdr3_nt: TGTGCCAGCAGTCCAGCACCGGGACAGGGGCGTTATAGCAATCAGCCCCAGCATTTT
j_call: TRBJ1-1; d_call: .; clone_size: few; v_call: TRBV30; cdr3_aa: CAWSVGGPNTEAFF; cdr3_nt: TGTGCCTGGAGTGTGGGGGGTCCGAACACTGAAGCTTTCTTT
j_call: TRBJ2-1; d_call: .; clone_size: .; v_call: TRBV7-6; cdr3_aa: CASSSRDGPYNEQFF; cdr3_nt: TGTGCCAGCAGCTCCCGGGACGGACCCTACAATGAGCAGTTCTTC
j_call: TRBJ2-1; d_call: .; clone_size: .; v_call: TRBV7-9; cdr3_aa: CASSSSGDIDNEQFF; cdr3_nt: TGTGCCAGCAGCTCTTCAGGGGATATCGACAATGAGCAGTTCTTC
j_call: TRBJ2-1; d_call: .; clone_size: .; v_call: TRBV18; cdr3_aa: CASSRELSYNEQFF; cdr3_nt: TGTGCCAGCTCACGAGAACTGTCCTACAATGAGCAGTTCTTC
j_call: TRBJ2-3; d_call: .; clone_size: .; v_call: TRBV21-1; cdr3_aa: CASSKMRSSTDTQYF; cdr3_nt: TGTGCCAGCAGCAAGATGCGGTCTAGCACAGATACGCAGTATTTT
j_call: TRBJ1-5; d_call: .; clone_size: .; v_call: TRBV6-1; cdr3_aa: CASSEYGRVGNQPQHF; cdr3_nt: TGTGCCAGCAGTGAATACGGCAGGGTCGGCAATCAGCCCCAGCATTTT
j_call: TRBJ2-2; d_call: .; clone_size: .; v_call: TRBV27; cdr3_aa: CASSHQLAGELFF; cdr3_nt: TGTGCCAGCAGTCACCAGCTAGCCGGGGAGCTGTTTTTT
j_call: TRBJ2-1; d_call: TRBD2; clone_size: .; v_call: TRBV5-1; cdr3_aa: CASSSSGSDPNEQFF; cdr3_nt: TGCGCCAGCAGCTCGAGCGGGAGCGATCCCAATGAGCAGTTCTTC
j_call: TRBJ1-3; d_call: .; clone_size: many; v_call: TRBV30; cdr3_aa: CAWKSMGNTIYF; cdr3_nt: TGTGCCTGGAAGTCTATGGGAAACACCATATATTTT
j_call: TRBJ2-1; d_call: TRBD2; clone_size: .; v_call: TRBV14; cdr3_aa: CASSQGLAGGNEQFF; cdr3_nt: TGTGCCAGCAGCCAAGGGCTAGCGGGAGGGAATGAGCAGTTCTTC
j_call: TRBJ2-1; d_call: .; clone_size: once; v_call: TRBV15; cdr3_aa: CATGQNSYNEQFF; cdr3_nt: TGTGCCACCGGCCAGAACTCCTACAATGAGCAGTTCTTC
j_call: TRBJ2-5; d_call: .; clone_size: .; v_call: TRBV19; cdr3_aa: CASSMSVQETQYF; cdr3_nt: TGTGCCAGTAGTATGTCAGTGCAAGAGACCCAGTACTTC
j_call: TRBJ1-4; d_call: TRBD1; clone_size: .; v_call: TRBV28; cdr3_aa: CASSSPGGTGSF; cdr3_nt: TGTGCCAGCAGCTCCCCGGGTGGGACAGGGAGTTTT
j_call: TRBJ1-5; d_call: .; clone_size: .; v_call: TRBV5-1; cdr3_aa: CASSQLAGQPQHF; cdr3_nt: TGCGCCAGCAGCCAATTGGCAGGTCAGCCCCAGCATTTT
j_call: TRBJ1-1; d_call: .; clone_size: .; v_call: TRBV4-1; cdr3_aa: CASSPHLTGTPNTEAFF; cdr3_nt: TGCGCCAGCAGCCCACACCTCACCGGGACACCCAACACTGAAGCTTTCTTT